This T cell receptor beta chain was found in a study of regulatory T cells in long-lasting Graves disease. V was pared by 2 bases and J by 3 bases, with 5 bases between. The CDR3 loop spans 14 amino acids. This sample's time point: newly diagnosed GD, antithyroid drugs for less than 3 months. After RNA was extracted from PBMCs, the TCR library was made from it. Construction of the TCR beta libraries employed iRepertoire HTBI primers in conjunction with Arm-PCR of CDR3 regions. TCRdb ran MiXCR on the multiplex PCR reads and lists one entry per CDR3 protein. Of hundreds of thousands of distinct CDR3 sequences in the sample, over 15% were seen once. This clonotype was picked up many times. A further study also used this sample, focusing on T cells in Graves' hyperthyroidism and ophthalmopathy.

Specimen: peripheral blood mononuclear cells (PBMCs), collected at new diagnosis, from a patient treated with antithyroid drugs. The sequence derives from a woman aged 25 to 39 with Graves disease. The chain combines TRBV12-3 or TRBV12-4 with TRBJ2-6; a possible D gene is TRBD1 (5 bases). CDR3 loop: CASSLRGGANVLTF. The DNA for the CDR3 is TGTGCCAGCAGTTTAAGGGGTGGGGCCAACGTCCTGACTTTC.